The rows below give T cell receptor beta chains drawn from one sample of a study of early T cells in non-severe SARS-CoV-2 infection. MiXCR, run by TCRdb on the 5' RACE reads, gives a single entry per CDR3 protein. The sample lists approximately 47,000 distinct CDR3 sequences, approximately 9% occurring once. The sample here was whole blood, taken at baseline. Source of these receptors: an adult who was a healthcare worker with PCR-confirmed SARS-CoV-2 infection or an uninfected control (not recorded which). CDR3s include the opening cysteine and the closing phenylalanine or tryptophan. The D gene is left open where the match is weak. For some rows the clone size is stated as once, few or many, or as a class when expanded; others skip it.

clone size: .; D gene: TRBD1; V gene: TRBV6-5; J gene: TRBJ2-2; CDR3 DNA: TGTGCCAGCAGCCCCGGGACAGGGGGATCCGGGGAGCTGTTTTTT; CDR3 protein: CASSPGTGGSGELFF
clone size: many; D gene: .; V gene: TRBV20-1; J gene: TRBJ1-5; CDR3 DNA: TGCAGTGCTAGAGTGCCAGGGGTGAGCAATCAGCCCCAGCATTTT; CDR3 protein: CSARVPGVSNQPQHF
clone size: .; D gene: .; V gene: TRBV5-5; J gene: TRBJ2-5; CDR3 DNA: TGTGCCAGCAGCTTGCCCGCGAGGACAGACCAAGAGACCCAGTACTTC; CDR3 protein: CASSLPARTDQETQYF
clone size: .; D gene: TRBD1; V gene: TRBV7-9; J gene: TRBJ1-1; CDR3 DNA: TGTGCCAGCAGCCCCGGACAGGGTTTGGGTGTCGAAGCTTTCTTT; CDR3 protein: CASSPGQGLGVEAFF
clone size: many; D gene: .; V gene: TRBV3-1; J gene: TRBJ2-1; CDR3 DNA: TGTGCCAGCAGCCCCACCTACAATGAGCAGTTCTTC; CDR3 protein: CASSPTYNEQFF
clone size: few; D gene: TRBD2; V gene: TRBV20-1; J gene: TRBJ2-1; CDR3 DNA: TGCAGTGCTAGAGTCGGCGGGGGGGCTAAGAGTGAGCAGTTCTTC; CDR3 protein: CSARVGGGAKSEQFF
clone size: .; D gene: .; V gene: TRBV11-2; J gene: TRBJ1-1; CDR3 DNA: TGTGCCAGCAGCACTCGGGCCGTTCCTCTGGCTTTCTTT; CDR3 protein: CASSTRAVPLAFF
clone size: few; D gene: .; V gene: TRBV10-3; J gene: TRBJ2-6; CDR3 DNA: TGTGCCATCAGTGAGTCGCGGGCAGGGGCCAACGTCCTGACTTTC; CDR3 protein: CAISESRAGANVLTF
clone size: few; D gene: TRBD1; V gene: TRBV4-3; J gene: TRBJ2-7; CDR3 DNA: TGCGCCAGCAGCCAAGATCGTTCCACAGGGGACTCCTACGAGCAGTACTTC; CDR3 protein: CASSQDRSTGDSYEQYF
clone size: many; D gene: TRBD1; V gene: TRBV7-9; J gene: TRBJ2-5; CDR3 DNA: TGTGCCAGCCCAGGGGGCCCTGGGGAGACCCAGTACTTC; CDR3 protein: CASPGGPGETQYF
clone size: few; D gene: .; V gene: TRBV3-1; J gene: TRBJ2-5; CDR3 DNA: TGTGCCAGCAGCCAAGATCCCGGACAGCCGAGAGAGACCCAGTACTTC; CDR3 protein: CASSQDPGQPRETQYF
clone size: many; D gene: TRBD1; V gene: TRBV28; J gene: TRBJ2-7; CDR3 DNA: TGTGCCAGCAGTTCGGGACAGGGGGCGGGCGAGCAGTACTTC; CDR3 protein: CASSSGQGAGEQYF
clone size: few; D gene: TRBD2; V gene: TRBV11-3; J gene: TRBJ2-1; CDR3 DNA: TGTGCCAGCAGCTTAGATCAGGGGGGACTAGCGGGAGGGTACAATGAGCAGTTCTTC; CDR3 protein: CASSLDQGGLAGGYNEQFF
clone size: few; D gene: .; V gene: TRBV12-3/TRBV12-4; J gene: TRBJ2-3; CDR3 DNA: TGTGCCAGCAGTCGCCGGGCGAGCACAGATACGCAGTATTTT; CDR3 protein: CASSRRASTDTQYF
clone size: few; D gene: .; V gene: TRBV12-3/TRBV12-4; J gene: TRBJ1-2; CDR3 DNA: TGTGCCAGCAGTCAAAGGGGTGGCTACACCTTC; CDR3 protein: CASSQRGGYTF
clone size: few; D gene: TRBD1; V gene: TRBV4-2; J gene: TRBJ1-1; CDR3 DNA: TGTGCCAGCAGCCAAGTACAGGGGACCACTGAAGCTTTCTTT; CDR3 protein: CASSQVQGTTEAFF
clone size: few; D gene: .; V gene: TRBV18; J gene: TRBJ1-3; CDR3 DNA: TGTGCCAGCTCACCATTTGAGGGACTAAGCTCTGGAAACACCATATATTTT; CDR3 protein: CASSPFEGLSSGNTIYF
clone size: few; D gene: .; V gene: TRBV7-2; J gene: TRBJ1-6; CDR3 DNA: TGTGCCAGCAGCTCTACGGGAGGGTCACCCCTCCACTTT; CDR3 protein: CASSSTGGSPLHF
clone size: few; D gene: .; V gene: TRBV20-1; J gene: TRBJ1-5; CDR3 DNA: TGCAGTGTTACACAACAGGGTGGTCAGCCCCAGCATTTT; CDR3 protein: CSVTQQGGQPQHF
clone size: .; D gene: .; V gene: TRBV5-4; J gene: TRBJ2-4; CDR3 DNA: TGTGCCAGCAGCTTGGAACCGGGCAGGAGACCCAAAAACATTCAGTACTTC; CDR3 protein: CASSLEPGRRPKNIQYF
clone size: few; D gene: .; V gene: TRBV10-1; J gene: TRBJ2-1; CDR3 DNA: TGCGCCAGCAGGGAAAATGAGTACAATGAGCAGTTCTTC; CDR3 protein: CASRENEYNEQFF
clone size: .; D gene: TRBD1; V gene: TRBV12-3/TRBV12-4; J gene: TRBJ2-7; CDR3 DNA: TGTGCCAGCAGCCGGGGACAGGGGGATTCCTACGAGCAGTACTTC; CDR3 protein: CASSRGQGDSYEQYF
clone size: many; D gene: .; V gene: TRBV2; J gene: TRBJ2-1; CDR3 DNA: TGTGCCAGCAGGTCTGACCCATTAATCTACAATGAGCAGTTCTTC; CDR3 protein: CASRSDPLIYNEQFF
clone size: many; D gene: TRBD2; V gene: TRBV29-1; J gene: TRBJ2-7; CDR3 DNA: TGCAGCGCCGGGACTAGCGGGTCCTACGAGCAGTACTTC; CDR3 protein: CSAGTSGSYEQYF
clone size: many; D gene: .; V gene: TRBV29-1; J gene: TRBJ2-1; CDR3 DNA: TGCAGCGTGGGCCTGTCGTGGCACAATGAGCAGTTCTTC; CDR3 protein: CSVGLSWHNEQFF
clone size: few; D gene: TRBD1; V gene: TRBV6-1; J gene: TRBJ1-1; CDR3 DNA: TGTGCCAGCAGTGAAGCGCTAGGTATCAGGGGGAGGTCCTACACTGAAGCTTTCTTT; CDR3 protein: CASSEALGIRGRSYTEAFF
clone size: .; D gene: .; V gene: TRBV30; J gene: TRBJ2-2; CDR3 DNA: TGTGCCTGGAGCAACTCCGGGACATCCGGACCCGGGGAGCTGTTTTTT; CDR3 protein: CAWSNSGTSGPGELFF
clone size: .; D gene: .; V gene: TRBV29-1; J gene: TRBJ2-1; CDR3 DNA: TGCAGCGGGGGTGGGTATGAGCAGTTCTTC; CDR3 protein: CSGGGYEQFF
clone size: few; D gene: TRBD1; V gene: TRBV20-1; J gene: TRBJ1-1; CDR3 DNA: TGCAGTGCTAGAGACCAGGGGGCGAGGACTGAAGCTTTCTTT; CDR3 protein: CSARDQGARTEAFF
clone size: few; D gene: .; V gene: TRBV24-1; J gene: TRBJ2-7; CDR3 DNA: TGTGCCACCAGTGAAGTGTCGGAGCAGTACTTC; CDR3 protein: CATSEVSEQYF
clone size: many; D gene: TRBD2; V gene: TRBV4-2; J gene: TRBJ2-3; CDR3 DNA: TGTGCCAGCAGCCAAGATGGGGGACTAGCGGGCACAGATACGCAGTATTTT; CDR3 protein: CASSQDGGLAGTDTQYF
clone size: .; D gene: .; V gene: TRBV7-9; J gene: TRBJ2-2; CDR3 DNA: TGTGCCAGTTACACGGGGTCGCACACCGGGGAGCTGTTTTTT; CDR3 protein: CASYTGSHTGELFF